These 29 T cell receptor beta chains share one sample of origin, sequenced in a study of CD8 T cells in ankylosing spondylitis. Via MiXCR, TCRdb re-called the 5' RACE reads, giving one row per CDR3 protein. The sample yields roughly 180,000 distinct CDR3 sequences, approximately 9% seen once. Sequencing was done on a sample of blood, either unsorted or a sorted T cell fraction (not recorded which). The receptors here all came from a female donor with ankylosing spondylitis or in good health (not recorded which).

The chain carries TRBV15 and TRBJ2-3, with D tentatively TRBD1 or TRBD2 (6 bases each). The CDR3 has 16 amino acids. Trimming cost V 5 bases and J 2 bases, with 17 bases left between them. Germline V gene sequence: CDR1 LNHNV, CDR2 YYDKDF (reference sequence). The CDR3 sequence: CATSPQEGGSTDTQYF. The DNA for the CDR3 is TGTGCCACCAGCCCCCAAGAGGGGGGCTCCACAGATACGCAGTATTTT.

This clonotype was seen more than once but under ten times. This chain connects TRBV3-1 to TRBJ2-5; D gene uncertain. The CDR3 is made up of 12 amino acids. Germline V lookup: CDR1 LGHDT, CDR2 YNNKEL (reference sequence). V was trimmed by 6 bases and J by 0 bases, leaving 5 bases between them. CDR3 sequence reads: CASRSNQETQYF. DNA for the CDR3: TGTGCCAGCAGGAGCAACCAAGAGACCCAGTACTTC.

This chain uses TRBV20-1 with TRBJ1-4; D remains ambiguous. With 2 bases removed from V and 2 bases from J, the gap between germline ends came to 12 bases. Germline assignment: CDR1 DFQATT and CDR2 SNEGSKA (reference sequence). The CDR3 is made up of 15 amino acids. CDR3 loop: CSARSAWETNEKLFF. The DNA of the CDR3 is TGCAGTGCTAGATCCGCATGGGAGACTAATGAAAAACTGTTTTTT.

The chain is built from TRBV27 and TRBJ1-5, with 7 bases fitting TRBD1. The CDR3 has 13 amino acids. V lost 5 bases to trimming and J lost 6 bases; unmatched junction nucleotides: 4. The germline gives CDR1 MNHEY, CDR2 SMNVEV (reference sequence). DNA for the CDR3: TGTGCCAGCAGTCCCGCAGGGGGTCAGCCCCAGCATTTT. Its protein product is CASSPAGGQPQHF.

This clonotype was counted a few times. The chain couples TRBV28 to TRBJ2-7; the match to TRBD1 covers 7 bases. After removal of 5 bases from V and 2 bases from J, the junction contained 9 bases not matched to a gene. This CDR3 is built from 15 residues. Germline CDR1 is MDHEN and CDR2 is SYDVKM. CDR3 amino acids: CASSINRGFTYEQYF. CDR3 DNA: TGTGCCAGCAGTATCAACAGGGGTTTCACCTACGAGCAGTACTTC.

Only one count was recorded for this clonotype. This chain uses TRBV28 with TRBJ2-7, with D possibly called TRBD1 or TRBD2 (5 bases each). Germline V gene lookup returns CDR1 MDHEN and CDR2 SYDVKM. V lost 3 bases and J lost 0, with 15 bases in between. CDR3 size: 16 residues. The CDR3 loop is CASSFRSGDSSYEQYF. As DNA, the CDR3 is TGTGCCAGCAGTTTTCGGAGCGGAGACAGCTCCTACGAGCAGTACTTC.

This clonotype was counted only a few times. CDR3 DNA sequence: TGTGCCAGCAGTCACAGACTAGCTCCAGATACGCAGTATTTT. Its translation: CASSHRLAPDTQYF. The gene calls are TRBV6-2 or TRBV6-3 and TRBJ2-3, with 7 bases fitting TRBD2. This CDR3 comprises 14 residues. The trim removed 5 bases at V and 4 bases at J, leaving 6 bases unmatched. Looked up from germline, CDR1 is MNHEY and CDR2 is SVGEGT.

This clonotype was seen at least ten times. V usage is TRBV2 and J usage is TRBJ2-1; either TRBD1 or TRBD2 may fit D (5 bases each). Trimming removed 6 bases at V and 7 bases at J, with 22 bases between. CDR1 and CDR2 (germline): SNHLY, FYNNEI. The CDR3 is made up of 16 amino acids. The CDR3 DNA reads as TGTGCCAGCAGGGCGATCCCAGGGACCGTCGGGAATGAGCAGTTCTTC. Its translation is CASRAIPGTVGNEQFF.

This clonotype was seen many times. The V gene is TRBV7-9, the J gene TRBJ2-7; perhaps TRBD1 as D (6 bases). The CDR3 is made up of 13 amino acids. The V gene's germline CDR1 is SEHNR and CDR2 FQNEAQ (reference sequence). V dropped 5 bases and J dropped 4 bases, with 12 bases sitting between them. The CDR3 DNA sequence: TGTGCCAGCAGCCCACAGGGTACGTACGAGCAGTACTTC. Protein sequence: CASSPQGTYEQYF.

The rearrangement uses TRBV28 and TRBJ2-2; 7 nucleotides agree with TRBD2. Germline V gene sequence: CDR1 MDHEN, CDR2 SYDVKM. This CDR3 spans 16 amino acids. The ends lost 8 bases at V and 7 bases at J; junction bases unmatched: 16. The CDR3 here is CASRARWAGEGGELFF. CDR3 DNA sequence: TGTGCCAGCCGGGCCCGTTGGGCGGGAGAAGGCGGGGAGCTGTTTTTT. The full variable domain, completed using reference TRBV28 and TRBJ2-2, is DVKVTQSSRYLVKRTGEKVFLECVQDMDHENMFWYRQDPGLGLRLIYFSYDVKMKEKGDIPEGYSVSREKKERFSLILESASTNQTSMYLCASRARWAGEGGELFFGEGSRLTVL.

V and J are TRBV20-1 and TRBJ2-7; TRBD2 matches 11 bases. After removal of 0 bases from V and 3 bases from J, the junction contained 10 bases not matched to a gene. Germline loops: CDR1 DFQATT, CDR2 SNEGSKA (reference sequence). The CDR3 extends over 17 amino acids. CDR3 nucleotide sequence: TGCAGTGCTAGAGAAACACCTGGGACTAGCGGCCTCTACGAGCAGTACTTC. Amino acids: CSARETPGTSGLYEQYF.

CDR3 region: CASSPWTGLNTEAFF. Written as DNA, the CDR3 is TGTGCCAGCAGTCCGTGGACGGGCCTGAACACTGAAGCTTTCTTT. V is TRBV27 and J is TRBJ1-1; D remains ambiguous. The CDR3 spans 15 residues. CDR1 is MNHEY and CDR2 is SMNVEV in the germline V gene (reference sequence). Trimming shortened V by 5 bases and J by 0 bases, and 13 bases separated the two germline ends.

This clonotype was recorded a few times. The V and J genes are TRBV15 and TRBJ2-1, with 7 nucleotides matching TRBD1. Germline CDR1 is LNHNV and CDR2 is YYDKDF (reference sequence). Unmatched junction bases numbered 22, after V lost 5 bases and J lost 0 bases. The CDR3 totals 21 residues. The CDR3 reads CATSGNSWGSGGDSSYNEQFF. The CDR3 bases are TGTGCCACCAGCGGCAACTCCTGGGGGTCAGGGGGAGATAGCTCCTACAATGAGCAGTTCTTC.

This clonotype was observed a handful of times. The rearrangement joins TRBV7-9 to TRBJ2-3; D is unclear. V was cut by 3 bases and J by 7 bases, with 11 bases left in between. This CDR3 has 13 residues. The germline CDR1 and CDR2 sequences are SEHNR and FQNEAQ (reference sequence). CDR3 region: CASSFAPRNTQYF. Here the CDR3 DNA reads TGTGCCAGCAGCTTCGCACCTAGGAATACGCAGTATTTT.

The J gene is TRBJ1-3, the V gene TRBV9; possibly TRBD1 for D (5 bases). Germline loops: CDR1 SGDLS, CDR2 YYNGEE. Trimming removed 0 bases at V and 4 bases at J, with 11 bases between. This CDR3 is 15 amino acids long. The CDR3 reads CASSVEGARGNTIYF. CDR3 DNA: TGTGCCAGCAGCGTAGAAGGGGCGCGGGGAAACACCATATATTTT. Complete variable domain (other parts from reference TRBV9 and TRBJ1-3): DSGVTQTPKHLITATGQRVTLRCSPRSGDLSVYWYQQSLDQGLQFLIQYYNGEERAKGNILERFSAQQFPDLHSELNLSSLELGDSALYFCASSVEGARGNTIYFGEGSWLTVV.

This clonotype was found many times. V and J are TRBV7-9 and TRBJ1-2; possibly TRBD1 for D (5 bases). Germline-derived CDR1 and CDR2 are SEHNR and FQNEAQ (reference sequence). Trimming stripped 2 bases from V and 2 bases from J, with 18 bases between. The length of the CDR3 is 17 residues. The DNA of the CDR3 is TGTGCCAGCAGCTTATCAAGGGGTCGCACTTTAAACTATGGCTACACCTTC. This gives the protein CASSLSRGRTLNYGYTF.

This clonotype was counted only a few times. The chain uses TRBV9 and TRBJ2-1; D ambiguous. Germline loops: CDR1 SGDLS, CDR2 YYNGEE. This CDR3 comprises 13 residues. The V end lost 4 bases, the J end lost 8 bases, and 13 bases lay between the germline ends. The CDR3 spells CASSTTGSHEQFF. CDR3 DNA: TGTGCCAGCAGCACCACTGGCTCCCATGAGCAGTTCTTC.

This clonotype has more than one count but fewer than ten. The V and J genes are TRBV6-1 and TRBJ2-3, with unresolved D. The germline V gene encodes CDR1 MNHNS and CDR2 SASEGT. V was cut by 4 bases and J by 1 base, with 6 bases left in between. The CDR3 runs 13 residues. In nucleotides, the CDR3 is TGTGCCAGCAGTGGGTGGGGCACAGATACGCAGTATTTT. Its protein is CASSGWGTDTQYF.

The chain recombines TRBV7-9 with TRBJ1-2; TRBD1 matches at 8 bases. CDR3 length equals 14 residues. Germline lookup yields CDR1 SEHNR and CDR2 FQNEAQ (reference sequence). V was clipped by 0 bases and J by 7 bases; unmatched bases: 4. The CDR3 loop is CASSLAGTGIGYTF. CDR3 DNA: TGTGCCAGCAGCTTAGCGGGGACAGGAATTGGCTACACCTTC.

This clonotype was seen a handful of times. The CDR3 sequence is CASRGGQGTYEQYF. In DNA, the CDR3 is TGCGCCAGCAGAGGTGGGCAGGGTACCTACGAGCAGTACTTC. The chain links TRBV10-2 to TRBJ2-7; possibly TRBD1 for D (5 bases). Germline-derived CDR1 and CDR2 are WSHSY and SAAADI. The CDR3 sequence is 14 residues long. Trimming pared 6 bases from V and 2 bases from J, leaving 14 bases between.

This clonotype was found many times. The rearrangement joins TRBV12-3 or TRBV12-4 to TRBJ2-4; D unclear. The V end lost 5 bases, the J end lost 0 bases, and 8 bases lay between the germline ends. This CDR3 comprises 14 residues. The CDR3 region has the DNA TGTGCCAGCAGTGTACAACTAGCCAAAAACATTCAGTACTTC. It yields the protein CASSVQLAKNIQYF.

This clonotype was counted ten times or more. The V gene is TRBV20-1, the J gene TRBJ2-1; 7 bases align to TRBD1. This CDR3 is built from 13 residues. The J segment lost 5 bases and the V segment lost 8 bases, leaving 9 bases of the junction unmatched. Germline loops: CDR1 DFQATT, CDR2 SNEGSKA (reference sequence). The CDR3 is CSFYRDSHNEQFF. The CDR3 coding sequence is TGCAGTTTTTACCGGGACAGCCACAATGAGCAGTTCTTC.

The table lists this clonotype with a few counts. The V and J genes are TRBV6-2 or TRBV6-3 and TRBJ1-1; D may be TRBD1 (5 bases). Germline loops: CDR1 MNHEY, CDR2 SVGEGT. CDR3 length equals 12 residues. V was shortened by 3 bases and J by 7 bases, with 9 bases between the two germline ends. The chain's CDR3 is CASSYDRIEAFF. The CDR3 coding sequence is TGTGCCAGCAGTTATGACAGAATTGAAGCTTTCTTT.

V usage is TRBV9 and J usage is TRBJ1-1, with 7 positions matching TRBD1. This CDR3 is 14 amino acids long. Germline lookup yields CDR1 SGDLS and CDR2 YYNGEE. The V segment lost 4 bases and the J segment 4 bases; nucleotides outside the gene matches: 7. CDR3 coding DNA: TGTGCCAGCAGCACTAGGACAGGAACCACTGAAGCTTTCTTT. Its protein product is CASSTRTGTTEAFF.

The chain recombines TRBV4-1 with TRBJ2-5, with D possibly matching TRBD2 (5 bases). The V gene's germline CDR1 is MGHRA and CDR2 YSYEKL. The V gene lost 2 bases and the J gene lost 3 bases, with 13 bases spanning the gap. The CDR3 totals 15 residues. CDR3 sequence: CASSQIVGSKETQYF. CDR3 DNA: TGCGCCAGCAGCCAAATCGTTGGGAGTAAAGAGACCCAGTACTTC.

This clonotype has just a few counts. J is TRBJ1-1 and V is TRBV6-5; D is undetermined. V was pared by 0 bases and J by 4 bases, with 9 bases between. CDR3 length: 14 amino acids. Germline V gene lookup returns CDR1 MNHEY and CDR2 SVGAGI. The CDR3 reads CASSYSQSGTEAFF. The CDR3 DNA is TGTGCCAGCAGTTACTCTCAGAGTGGCACTGAAGCTTTCTTT.

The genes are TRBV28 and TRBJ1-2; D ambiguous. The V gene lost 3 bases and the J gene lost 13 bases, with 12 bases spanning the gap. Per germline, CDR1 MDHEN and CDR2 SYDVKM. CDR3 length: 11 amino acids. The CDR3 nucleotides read TGTGCCAGCAGTTTTGGGCAGGATTTCACCTTC. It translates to CASSFGQDFTF.

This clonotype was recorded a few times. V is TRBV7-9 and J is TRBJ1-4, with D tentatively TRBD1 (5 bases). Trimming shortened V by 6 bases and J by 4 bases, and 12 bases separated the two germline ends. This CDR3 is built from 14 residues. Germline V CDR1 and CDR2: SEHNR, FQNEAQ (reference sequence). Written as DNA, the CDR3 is TGTGCCAGCAGTCGCGGGACTGTTAATGAAAAACTGTTTTTT. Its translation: CASSRGTVNEKLFF.

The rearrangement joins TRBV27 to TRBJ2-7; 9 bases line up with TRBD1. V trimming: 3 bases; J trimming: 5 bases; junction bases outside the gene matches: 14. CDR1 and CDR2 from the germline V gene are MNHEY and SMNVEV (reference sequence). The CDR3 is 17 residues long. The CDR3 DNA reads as TGTGCCAGCAGTTTGTCCCCGGACAGGGGAGTTTTTGACGAGCAGTACTTC. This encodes CASSLSPDRGVFDEQYF.